This T cell receptor (beta chain) derives from a study of early T cells in non-severe SARS-CoV-2 infection. CDR3 length: 13 amino acids. The V gene's germline CDR1 is DFQATT and CDR2 SNEGSKA (reference sequence). About this clonotype itself: A clone one base away is much larger, so this may be a read error.

TCRdb redid the calling of the 5' RACE reads with MiXCR, one entry per CDR3 protein. The profile shows under 20,000 distinct CDR3 sequences, 4.5% to 6.5% of them singletons. V and J are TRBV20-1 and TRBJ1-5; no reliable D call. This receptor was taken from an adult who was a healthcare worker with PCR-confirmed SARS-CoV-2 infection or an uninfected control (not recorded which). Source material: whole blood. CDR3 DNA sequence: TGCGGTGCCGAGCCTTCGGTGGATCAGCCCCAGCATTTT. Protein: CGAEPSVDQPQHF.